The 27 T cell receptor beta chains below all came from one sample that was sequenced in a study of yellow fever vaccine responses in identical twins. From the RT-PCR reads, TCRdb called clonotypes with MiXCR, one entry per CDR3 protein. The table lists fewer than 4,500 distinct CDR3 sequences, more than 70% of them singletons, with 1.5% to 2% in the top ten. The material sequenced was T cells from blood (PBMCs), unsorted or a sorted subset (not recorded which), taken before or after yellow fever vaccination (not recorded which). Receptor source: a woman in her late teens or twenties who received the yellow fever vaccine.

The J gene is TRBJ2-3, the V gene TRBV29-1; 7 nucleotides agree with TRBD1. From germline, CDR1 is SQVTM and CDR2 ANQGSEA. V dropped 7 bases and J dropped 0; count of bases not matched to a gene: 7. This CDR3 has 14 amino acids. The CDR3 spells CSARQGTSTDTQYF. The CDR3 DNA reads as TGCAGCGCCCGACAGGGTACTAGCACAGATACGCAGTATTTT.

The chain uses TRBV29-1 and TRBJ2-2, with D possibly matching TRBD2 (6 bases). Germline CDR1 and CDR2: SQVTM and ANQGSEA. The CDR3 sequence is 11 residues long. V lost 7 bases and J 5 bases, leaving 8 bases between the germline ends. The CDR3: CSGGETGELFF. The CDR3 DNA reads TGCAGCGGGGGGGAAACCGGGGAGCTGTTTTTT.

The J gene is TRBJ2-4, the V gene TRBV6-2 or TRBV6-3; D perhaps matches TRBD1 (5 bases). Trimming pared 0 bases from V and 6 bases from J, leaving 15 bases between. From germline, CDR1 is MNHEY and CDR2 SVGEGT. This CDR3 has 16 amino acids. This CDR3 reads CASSYSGQPRGNIQYF. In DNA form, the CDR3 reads TGTGCCAGCAGTTACTCTGGTCAGCCAAGGGGAAACATTCAGTACTTC.

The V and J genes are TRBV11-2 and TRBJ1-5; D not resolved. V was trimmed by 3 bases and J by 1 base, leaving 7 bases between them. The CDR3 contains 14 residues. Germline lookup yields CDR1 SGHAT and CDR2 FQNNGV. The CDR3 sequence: CASSFSNSNQPQHF. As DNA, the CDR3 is TGTGCCAGCAGCTTCTCAAACAGCAATCAGCCCCAGCATTTT.

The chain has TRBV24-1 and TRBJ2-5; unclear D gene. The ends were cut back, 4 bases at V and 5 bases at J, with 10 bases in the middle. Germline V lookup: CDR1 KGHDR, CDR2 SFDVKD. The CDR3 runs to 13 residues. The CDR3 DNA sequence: TGTGCCACCAGTGAGTGGCAAGGGGAGACCCAGTACTTC. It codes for CATSEWQGETQYF.

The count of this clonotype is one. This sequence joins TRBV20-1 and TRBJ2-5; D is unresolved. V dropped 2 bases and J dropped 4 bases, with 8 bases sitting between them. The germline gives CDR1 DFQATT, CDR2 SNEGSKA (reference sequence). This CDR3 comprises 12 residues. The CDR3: CSARPRAETQYF. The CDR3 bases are TGCAGTGCTAGACCTAGGGCAGAGACCCAGTACTTC.

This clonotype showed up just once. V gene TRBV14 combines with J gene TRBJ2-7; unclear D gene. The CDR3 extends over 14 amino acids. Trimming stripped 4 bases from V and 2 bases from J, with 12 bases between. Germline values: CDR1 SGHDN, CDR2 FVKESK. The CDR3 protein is CASSPHERTYEQYF. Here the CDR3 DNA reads TGTGCCAGCAGCCCTCACGAGAGAACCTACGAGCAGTACTTC.

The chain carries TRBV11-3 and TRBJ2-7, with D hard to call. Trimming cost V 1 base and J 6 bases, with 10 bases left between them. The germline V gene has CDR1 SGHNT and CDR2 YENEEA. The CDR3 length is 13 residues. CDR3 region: CASSLGTGFEQYF. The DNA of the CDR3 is TGTGCCAGCAGCTTAGGAACCGGTTTCGAGCAGTACTTC.

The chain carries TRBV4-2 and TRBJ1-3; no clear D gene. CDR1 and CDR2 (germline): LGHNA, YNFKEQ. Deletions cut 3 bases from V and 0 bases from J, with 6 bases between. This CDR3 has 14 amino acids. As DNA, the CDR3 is TGTGCCAGCAGCCAGGAGAGCTCTGGAAACACCATATATTTT. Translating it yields CASSQESSGNTIYF.

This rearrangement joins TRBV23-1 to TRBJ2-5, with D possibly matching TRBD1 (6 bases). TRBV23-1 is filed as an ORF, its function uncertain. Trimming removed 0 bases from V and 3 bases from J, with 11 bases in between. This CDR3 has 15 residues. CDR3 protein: CASSQSFNREETQYF. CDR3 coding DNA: TGCGCCAGCAGTCAATCGTTCAACAGGGAAGAGACCCAGTACTTC.

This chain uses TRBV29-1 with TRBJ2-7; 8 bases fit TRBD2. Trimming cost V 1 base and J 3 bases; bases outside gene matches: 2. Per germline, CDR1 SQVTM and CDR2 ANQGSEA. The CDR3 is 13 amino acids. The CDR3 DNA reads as TGCAGCGTTGAAGCGGGGGGGCACTACGAGCAGTACTTC. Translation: CSVEAGGHYEQYF.

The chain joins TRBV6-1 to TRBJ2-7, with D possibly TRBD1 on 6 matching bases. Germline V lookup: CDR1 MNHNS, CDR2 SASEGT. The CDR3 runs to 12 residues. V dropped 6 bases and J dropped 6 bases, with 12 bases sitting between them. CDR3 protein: CASRLQGSEQYF. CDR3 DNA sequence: TGTGCCAGCAGGTTACAGGGTTCCGAGCAGTACTTC.

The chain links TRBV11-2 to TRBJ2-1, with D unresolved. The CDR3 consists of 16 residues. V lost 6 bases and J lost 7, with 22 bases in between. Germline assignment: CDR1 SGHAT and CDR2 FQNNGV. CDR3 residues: CASRKYFSTASNEQFF. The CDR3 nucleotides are TGTGCCAGCAGGAAGTACTTCTCGACGGCTTCGAATGAGCAGTTCTTC.

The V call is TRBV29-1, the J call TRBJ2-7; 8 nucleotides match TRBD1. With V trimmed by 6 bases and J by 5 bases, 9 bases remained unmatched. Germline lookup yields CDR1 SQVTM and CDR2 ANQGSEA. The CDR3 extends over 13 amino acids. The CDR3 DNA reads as TGCAGCGTCGAGGACAGGGTAGGGAACGAGCAGTACTTC. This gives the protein CSVEDRVGNEQYF.

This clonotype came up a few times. The CDR3 sequence: CASTEDRGKNTEAFF. DNA for the CDR3: TGCGCCAGCACAGAGGACAGGGGGAAGAACACTGAAGCTTTCTTT. The V gene is TRBV5-1, the J gene TRBJ1-1; TRBD1 agrees at 10 bases. This CDR3 comprises 15 residues. Germline V gives CDR1 SGHRS, CDR2 YFSETQ. V lost 6 bases and J lost 1; bases outside the gene matches: 6.

The DNA for the CDR3 is TGTGCCACTGCCGGGGGCGACGAGCAGTACTTC. Amino acids: CATAGGDEQYF. The rearrangement joins TRBV24-1 to TRBJ2-7; tentatively, D is TRBD1 or TRBD2 (6 bases each). The CDR3 spans 11 residues. V gave up 10 bases and J gave up 5 bases, with 11 bases separating them. Germline CDR1 and CDR2: KGHDR and SFDVKD.

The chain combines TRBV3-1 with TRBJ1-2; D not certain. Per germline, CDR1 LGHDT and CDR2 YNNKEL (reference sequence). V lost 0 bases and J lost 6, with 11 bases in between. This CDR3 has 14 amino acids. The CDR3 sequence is CASSQEGTRNGYTF. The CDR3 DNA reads TGTGCCAGCAGCCAAGAGGGAACCCGGAATGGCTACACCTTC.

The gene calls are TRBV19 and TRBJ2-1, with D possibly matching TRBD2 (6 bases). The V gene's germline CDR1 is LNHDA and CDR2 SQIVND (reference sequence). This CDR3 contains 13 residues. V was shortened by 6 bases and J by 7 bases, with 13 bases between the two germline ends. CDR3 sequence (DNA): TGTGCCAGTAGGGGGACTGGTAGTAATGAGCAGTTCTTC. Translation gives CASRGTGSNEQFF.

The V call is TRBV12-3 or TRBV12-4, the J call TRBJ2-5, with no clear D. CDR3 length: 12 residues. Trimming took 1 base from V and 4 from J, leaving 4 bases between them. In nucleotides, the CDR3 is TGTGCCAGCAGTTTAGGCGTAGAGACCCAGTACTTC. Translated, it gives CASSLGVETQYF.

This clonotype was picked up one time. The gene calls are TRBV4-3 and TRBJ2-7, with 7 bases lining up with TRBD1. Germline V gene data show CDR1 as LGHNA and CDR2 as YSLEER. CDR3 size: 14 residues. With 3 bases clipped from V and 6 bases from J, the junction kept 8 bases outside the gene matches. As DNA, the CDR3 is TGCGCCAGCAGCCAGGGACAGTGGGGGTTCGAGCAGTACTTC. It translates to CASSQGQWGFEQYF.

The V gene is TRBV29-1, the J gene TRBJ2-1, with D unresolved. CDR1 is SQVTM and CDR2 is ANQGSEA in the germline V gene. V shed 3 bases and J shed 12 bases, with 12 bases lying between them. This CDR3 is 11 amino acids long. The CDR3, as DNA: TGCAGCGTTGACGAAGGGCTTCGGCAGTTCTTC. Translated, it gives CSVDEGLRQFF.

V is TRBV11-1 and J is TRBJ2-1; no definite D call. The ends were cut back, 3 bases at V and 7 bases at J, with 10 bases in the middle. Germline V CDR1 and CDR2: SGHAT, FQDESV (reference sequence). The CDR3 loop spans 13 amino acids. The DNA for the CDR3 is TGTGCCAGCAGCTTGGATCAGTTGAATGAGCAGTTCTTC. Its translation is CASSLDQLNEQFF.

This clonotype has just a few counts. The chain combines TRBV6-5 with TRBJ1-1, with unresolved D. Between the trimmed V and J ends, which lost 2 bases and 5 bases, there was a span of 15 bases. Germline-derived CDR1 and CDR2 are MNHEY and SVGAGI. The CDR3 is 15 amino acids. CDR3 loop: CASSYVGVGRTEAFF. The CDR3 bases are TGTGCCAGCAGTTACGTCGGGGTGGGTAGGACTGAAGCTTTCTTT.

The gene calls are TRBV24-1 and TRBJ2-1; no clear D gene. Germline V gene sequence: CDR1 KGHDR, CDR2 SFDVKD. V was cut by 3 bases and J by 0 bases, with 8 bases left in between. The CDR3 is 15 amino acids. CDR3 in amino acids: CATSDGTSSYNEQFF. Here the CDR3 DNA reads TGTGCCACCAGTGATGGAACGAGCTCCTACAATGAGCAGTTCTTC.

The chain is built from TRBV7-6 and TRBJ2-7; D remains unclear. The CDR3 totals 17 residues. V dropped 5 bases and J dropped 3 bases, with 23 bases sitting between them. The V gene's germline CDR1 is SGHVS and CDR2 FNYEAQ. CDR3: CASSLGSPGFSLYEQYF. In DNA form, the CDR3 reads TGTGCCAGCAGCCTCGGCTCGCCGGGTTTTTCCCTCTACGAGCAGTACTTC.

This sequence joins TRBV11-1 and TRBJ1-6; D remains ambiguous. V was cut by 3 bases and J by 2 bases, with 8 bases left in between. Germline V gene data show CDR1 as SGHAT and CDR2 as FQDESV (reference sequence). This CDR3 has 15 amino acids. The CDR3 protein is CASSFDKAYNSPLHF. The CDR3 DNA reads TGTGCCAGCAGCTTTGACAAAGCCTATAATTCACCCCTCCACTTT.

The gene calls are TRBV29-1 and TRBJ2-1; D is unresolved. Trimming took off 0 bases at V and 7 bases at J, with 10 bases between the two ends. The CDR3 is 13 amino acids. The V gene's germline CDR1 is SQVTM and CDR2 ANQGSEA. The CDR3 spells CSVEDLAGNEQFF. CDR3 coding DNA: TGCAGCGTTGAAGATCTCGCTGGGAATGAGCAGTTCTTC.